This passage covers 2 T cell receptor beta chains from one sample sequenced in a study of T cell responses to AZD1222 COVID-19 vaccine. Here immunoSEQ multiplex PCR was the method, and the copy in TCRdb shows in-frame clones only, minus some. The data hold 65,000 to 95,000 clones, with approximately 85% observed a single time. Material: peripheral blood, obtained 28 days after the second AZD1222 dose. These receptors all stem from an adult who received the AZD1222 COVID-19 vaccine.

The chain employs TRBV6-1 and TRBJ2-1, with TRBD1 matching over 10 bases. Germline V gene sequence: CDR1 MNHNS, CDR2 SASEGT. The CDR3 length is 15 residues. V was pared by 1 base and J by 6 bases, with 3 bases of the junction left unmatched. The CDR3 reads CASSEDGTGVNEQFF. The CDR3 DNA sequence: TGTGCCAGCAGTGAAGACGGGACAGGGGTCAATGAGCAGTTCTTC.

This rearrangement joins TRBV5-4 to TRBJ2-3; 12 bases match TRBD2. The CDR3 consists of 18 residues. V shed 4 bases and J 5 bases; nucleotides not matched to a gene: 14. The germline V gene has CDR1 SGHNT and CDR2 YYREEE (reference sequence). The CDR3 nucleotides are TGTGCCAGCAGCACCCCCGGGACTAGCGGGCTTTTGGGAGATACGCAGTATTTT. Its translation: CASSTPGTSGLLGDTQYF.